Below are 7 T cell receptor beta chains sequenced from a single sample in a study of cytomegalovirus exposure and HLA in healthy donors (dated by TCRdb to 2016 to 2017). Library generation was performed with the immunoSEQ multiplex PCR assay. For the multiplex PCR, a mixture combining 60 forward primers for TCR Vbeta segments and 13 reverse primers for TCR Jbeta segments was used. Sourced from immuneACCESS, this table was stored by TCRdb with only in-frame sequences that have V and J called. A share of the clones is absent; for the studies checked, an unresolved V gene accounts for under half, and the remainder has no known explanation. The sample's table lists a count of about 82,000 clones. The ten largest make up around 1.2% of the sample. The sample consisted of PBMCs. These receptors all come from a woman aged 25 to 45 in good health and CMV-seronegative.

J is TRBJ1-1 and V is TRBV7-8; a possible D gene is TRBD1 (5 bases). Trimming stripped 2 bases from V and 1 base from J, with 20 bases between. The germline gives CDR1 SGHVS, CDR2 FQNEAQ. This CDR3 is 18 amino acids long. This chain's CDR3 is CASSLNMGRGVRNTEAFF. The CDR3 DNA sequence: TGTGCCAGCAGCTTAAATATGGGACGGGGGGTTCGGAACACTGAAGCTTTCTTT.

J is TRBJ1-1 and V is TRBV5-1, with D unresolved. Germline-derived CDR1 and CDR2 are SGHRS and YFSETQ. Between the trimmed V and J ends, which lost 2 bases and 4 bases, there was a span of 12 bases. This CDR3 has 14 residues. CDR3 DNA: TGCGCCAGCAGCTTTACTACGGGGAGCACTGAAGCTTTCTTT. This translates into CASSFTTGSTEAFF.

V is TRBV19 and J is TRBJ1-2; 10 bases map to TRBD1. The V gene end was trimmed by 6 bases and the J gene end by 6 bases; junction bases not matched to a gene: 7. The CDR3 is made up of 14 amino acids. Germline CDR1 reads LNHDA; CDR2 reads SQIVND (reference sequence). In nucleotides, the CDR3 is TGTGCCAGTAGCAAGGGGACAGGGGCCAATGGCTACACCTTC. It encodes CASSKGTGANGYTF. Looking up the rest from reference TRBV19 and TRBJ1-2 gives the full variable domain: DGGITQSPKYLFRKEGQNVTLSCEQNLNHDAMYWYRQDPGQGLRLIYYSQIVNDFQKGDIAEGYSVSREKKESFPLTVTSAQKNPTAFYLCASSKGTGANGYTFGSGTRLTVV.

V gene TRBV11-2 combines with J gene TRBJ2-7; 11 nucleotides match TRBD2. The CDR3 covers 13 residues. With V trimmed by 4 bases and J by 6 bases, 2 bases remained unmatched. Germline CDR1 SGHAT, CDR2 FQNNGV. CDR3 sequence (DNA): TGTGCCAGCAGCTCGACTAGCGGGATCGAGCAGTACTTC. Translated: CASSSTSGIEQYF.

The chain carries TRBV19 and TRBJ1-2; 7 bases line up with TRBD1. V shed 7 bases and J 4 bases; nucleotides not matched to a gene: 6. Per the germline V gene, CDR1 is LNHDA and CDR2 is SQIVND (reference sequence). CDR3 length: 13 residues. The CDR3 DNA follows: TGTGCCAGTAATCTAGGGGGCGTCTATGGCTACACCTTC. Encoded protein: CASNLGGVYGYTF.

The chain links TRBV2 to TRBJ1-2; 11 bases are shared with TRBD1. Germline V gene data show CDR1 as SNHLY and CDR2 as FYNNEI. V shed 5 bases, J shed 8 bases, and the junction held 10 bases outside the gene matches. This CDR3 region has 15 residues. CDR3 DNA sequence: TGTGCCAGCAGTCGAGGGACAGGGGGGTTTTACGGCTACACCTTC. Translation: CASSRGTGGFYGYTF.

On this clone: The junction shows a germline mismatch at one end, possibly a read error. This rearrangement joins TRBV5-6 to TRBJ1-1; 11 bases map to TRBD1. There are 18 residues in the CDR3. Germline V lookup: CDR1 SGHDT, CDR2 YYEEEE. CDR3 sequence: CASSLPSGTGGISTEDFF. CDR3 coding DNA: TGTGCCAGCAGCCTCCCGTCCGGGACAGGGGGAATTAGCACTGAAGATTTCTTT.